The 32 T cell receptor beta chains below come from one sample, sequenced in a study of control samples from healthy donors and cancer patients. TCRdb's copy holds only in-frame clones and misses some; the assay was immunoSEQ multiplex PCR. The sample contains fewer than 30,000 clones, around nine tenths of which appear only once. Sequencing was done on a sample of PBMCs. The receptors were sampled from a woman aged 40 to 50 with lung cancer.

This chain uses TRBV6-5 with TRBJ2-7; D might be TRBD1 (5 bases). V lost 8 bases, J lost 3 bases, and 8 bases lay in between. The CDR3 is 11 amino acids. CDR1 and CDR2 (germline): MNHEY, SVGAGI. The CDR3 sequence is CASYTGYEQYF. The CDR3 DNA sequence: TGTGCCAGCTACACAGGCTACGAGCAGTACTTC.

The chain uses TRBV4-2 and TRBJ2-5; TRBD2 is a possible D gene (5 bases). In germline, CDR1 is LGHNA, CDR2 YNFKEQ. Trimming cost V 2 bases and J 1 base, with 11 bases left between them. This CDR3 contains 15 residues. CDR3 DNA: TGTGCCAGCAGCCAACAGGCTAGCAGCCAAGAGACCCAGTACTTC. Protein product: CASSQQASSQETQYF.

This sequence joins TRBV29-1 and TRBJ1-1; D call uncertain. The CDR3 totals 14 residues. V was pared by 4 bases and J by 2 bases, with 14 bases between. In germline, CDR1 is SQVTM, CDR2 ANQGSEA. As DNA, the CDR3 is TGCAGCGTTGTGAGTACTAATTACAACACTGAAGCTTTCTTT. Translating it yields CSVVSTNYNTEAFF.

This clone was observed a few times. The chain is built from TRBV7-8 and TRBJ2-7, with D hard to call. Trimming left V 4 bases short and J 0 bases short, with 19 bases between. The CDR3 has 17 residues. The germline gives CDR1 SGHVS, CDR2 FQNEAQ. The CDR3 DNA reads TGTGCCAGCAGCTCGGGCCCCATTGGTAGCAGCTCCTACGAGCAGTACTTC. The encoded protein is CASSSGPIGSSSYEQYF.

The chain combines TRBV23-1 with TRBJ2-7, with D possibly TRBD2 on 6 matching bases. TRBV23-1 is classed as an ORF, of uncertain function. Trimming removed 2 bases at V and 5 bases at J, with 13 bases between. This CDR3 region has 14 residues. The DNA of the CDR3 is TGCGCCAGCAGTCAAGCGGGGCGTTCTGACGAGCAGTACTTC. Protein product: CASSQAGRSDEQYF.

CDR3 region: CASSQGVFNTDTQYF. The CDR3 DNA follows: TGTGCCAGCAGCCAAGGCGTATTCAACACAGATACGCAGTATTTT. The chain has TRBV4-2 and TRBJ2-3; no definite D call. Germline loops: CDR1 LGHNA, CDR2 YNFKEQ. The CDR3 length is 15 residues. The V end was cut by 1 base, the J end by 2 bases, with 10 bases between.

CDR3 sequence: CAWSSTVRDANGYTF. CDR3 DNA: TGTGCCTGGAGCAGCACGGTCAGGGATGCCAATGGCTACACCTTC. J is TRBJ1-2 and V is TRBV30; a weak D match, TRBD1 (5 bases). The CDR3 has 15 amino acids. CDR1 and CDR2 (germline): GTSNPN, SVGIG (reference sequence). Trimming removed 3 bases from V and 6 bases from J, with 20 bases in between.

This clone was counted a single time. The chain combines TRBV2 with TRBJ2-1, with D possibly being TRBD2 (6 bases). Germline CDR1 and CDR2: SNHLY and FYNNEI. The CDR3 loop spans 16 amino acids. V was shortened by 0 bases and J by 7 bases, with 16 bases between the two germline ends. The CDR3 bases are TGTGCCAGCAGTGAAGCGCGGGGCCTAGAGGGTAATGAGCAGTTCTTC. Translated, it gives CASSEARGLEGNEQFF.

The J gene is TRBJ2-2, the V gene TRBV4-3; possible D gene TRBD2, 5 bases. This CDR3 has 15 residues. Germline CDR1 reads LGHNA; CDR2 reads YSLEER. Trimming took off 4 bases at V and 5 bases at J, with 14 bases between the two ends. In nucleotides, the CDR3 is TGCGCCAGCAGCCCCGACGGGGAGCTAACCGGGGAGCTGTTTTTT. Its protein is CASSPDGELTGELFF.

The chain combines TRBV24-1 with TRBJ2-3, with TRBD1 matching 9 bases. The CDR3 is 17 residues long. The V gene's germline CDR1 is KGHDR and CDR2 SFDVKD. Trimming cost V 2 bases and J 9 bases; bases outside gene matches: 14. Written as DNA, the CDR3 is TGTGCCACCAGTGATTACTCCGCCGGGACAGGGATGGCCACGCAGTATTTT. Its translation: CATSDYSAGTGMATQYF.

About this clone itself: The junction differs from germline at one of its ends, possibly a read error. This chain links TRBV3-1 (or the pseudogene TRBV3-2) with TRBJ2-7; 10 bases map to TRBD2. Germline values: CDR1 LGHDT, CDR2 YNNKEL (reference sequence). This CDR3 contains 13 residues. The CDR3 DNA sequence: TGTGCCAGGCCCCGTAGCGGGGGGCCCGTTTCGCACTTC. Encoded protein: CARPRSGGPVSHF.

The chain has TRBV12-3 or TRBV12-4 and TRBJ1-1, with D perhaps matching TRBD1 (6 bases). The length of the CDR3 is 13 residues. Trimming pared 6 bases from V and 5 bases from J, leaving 13 bases between. The CDR3 region has the DNA TGTGCCAGCAGCTACAGGGAGGAAACTGAAGCTTTCTTT. Translating gives CASSYREETEAFF.

The chain uses TRBV27 and TRBJ1-2, with D unclear. CDR1 MNHEY and CDR2 SMNVEV come from the germline V gene (reference sequence). The length of the CDR3 is 14 residues. V gave up 6 bases and J gave up 4 bases, with 15 bases separating them. CDR3 sequence reads: CASRLLTEAYGYTF. The CDR3 bases are TGTGCCAGCAGGCTCTTGACGGAGGCCTATGGCTACACCTTC.

This chain uses TRBV4-1 with TRBJ2-2; 10 positions agree with TRBD2. Germline assignment: CDR1 MGHRA and CDR2 YSYEKL. With 4 bases clipped from V and 4 bases from J, the junction kept 0 bases outside the gene matches. This CDR3 is built from 14 residues. The chain's CDR3 is CASSLAGGTGELFF. The DNA of the CDR3 is TGCGCCAGCAGCCTAGCGGGGGGCACCGGGGAGCTGTTTTTT.

The V and J genes are TRBV3-1 (or the pseudogene TRBV3-2) and TRBJ1-4, with D tentatively TRBD1 (5 bases). Germline assignment: CDR1 LGHDT and CDR2 YNNKEL (reference sequence). This CDR3 has 16 residues. The V gene lost 1 base and the J gene lost 5 bases, with 14 bases spanning the gap. In DNA form, the CDR3 reads TGTGCCAGCAGCCAAGGGATCGGGGACGGAAATGAAAAACTGTTTTTT. Its translation: CASSQGIGDGNEKLFF.

The rearrangement uses TRBV7-7 and TRBJ2-5, with D possibly matching TRBD1 (5 bases). The CDR3 is 15 residues long. With 2 bases removed from V and 5 bases from J, the gap between germline ends came to 15 bases. Per the germline V gene, CDR1 is SSHAT and CDR2 is FNYEAQ (reference sequence). DNA for the CDR3: TGTGCCAGCAGCTTATCCTCCCAGGGTAGTGAGACCCAGTACTTC. This translates into CASSLSSQGSETQYF.

The V gene is TRBV4-1, the J gene TRBJ1-1; tentative D call: TRBD1 (6 bases). V lost 6 bases to trimming and J lost 5 bases, with 16 bases between them. Germline V gives CDR1 MGHRA, CDR2 YSYEKL. The CDR3 is 14 amino acids. The CDR3 loop is CASRATGVITEAFF. In DNA, the CDR3 is TGCGCCAGCAGAGCGACAGGCGTAATAACTGAAGCTTTCTTT.

The chain uses TRBV27 and TRBJ2-7, with TRBD1 identical over 7 bases. CDR1 is MNHEY, CDR2 SMNVEV, per germline (reference sequence). J lost 3 bases, V lost 5 bases, and 4 bases had no gene match. The CDR3 spans 13 residues. This CDR3 reads CASSKDRLYEQYF. The CDR3 DNA sequence: TGTGCCAGCAGTAAGGACAGGCTCTACGAGCAGTACTTC.

This chain joins TRBV30 and TRBJ2-3; D is possibly TRBD2 (5 bases). V dropped 3 bases and J dropped 0 bases, with 13 bases sitting between them. CDR3 length: 15 amino acids. CDR1 is GTSNPN, CDR2 SVGIG, per germline (reference sequence). The CDR3 spells CAWRKRGQSTDTQYF. The CDR3 DNA reads TGTGCCTGGAGGAAACGGGGTCAAAGCACAGATACGCAGTATTTT.

The J gene is TRBJ1-3, the V gene TRBV4-3; D unclear. Germline V gene lookup returns CDR1 LGHNA and CDR2 YSLEER. CDR3 size: 14 residues. V was trimmed by 4 bases and J by 3 bases, leaving 10 bases between them. As DNA, the CDR3 is TGCGCCAGCAGCCCCGATTTAGTTGGAAACACCATATATTTT. This encodes CASSPDLVGNTIYF.

The V call is TRBV7-3, the J call TRBJ2-1, with TRBD1 matching over 8 bases. V lost 5 bases and J lost 11; bases outside the gene matches: 5. The germline V gene has CDR1 SGHTA and CDR2 FQGTGA. The CDR3 is 12 amino acids. This CDR3 reads CASSLDRGQQFF. The CDR3 nucleotides read TGTGCCAGCAGCCTAGACAGGGGACAGCAGTTCTTC.

This chain connects TRBV2 to TRBJ2-7; tentative D call: TRBD2 (6 bases). Germline values: CDR1 SNHLY, CDR2 FYNNEI. V was pared by 5 bases and J by 4 bases, with 12 bases between. This CDR3 has 13 residues. CDR3 region: CASSRLGFYEQYF. CDR3 DNA sequence: TGTGCCAGCAGTCGACTAGGGTTTTACGAGCAGTACTTC.

The chain uses TRBV4-1 and TRBJ2-7; TRBD2 is a possible D gene (7 bases). Germline-derived CDR1 and CDR2 are MGHRA and YSYEKL. The germline V and J ends were trimmed by 4 bases and 0 bases, with 19 bases remaining between them. This CDR3 has 17 residues. The CDR3 DNA sequence: TGCGCCAGCAGCCGGGGGGCCCAACGGGAGGTCTCCTACGAGCAGTACTTC. Residues: CASSRGAQREVSYEQYF.

Turning to this clone: The junction and the germline gene differ at one end; a read error may be behind it. Other DNA sequences within the sample encode an identical CDR3. J is TRBJ2-7 and V is TRBV6-1, with 11 bases matching TRBD1. The CDR3 loop spans 15 amino acids. Germline loops: CDR1 MNHNS, CDR2 SASEGT. DNA of the CDR3: TGTGCCAGCAGTGAAGGGACAGGGGGCTCCTATGAGCAGTACTTC. Amino acid sequence: CASSEGTGGSYEQYF.

This chain links TRBV18 with TRBJ2-2; possibly TRBD1 or TRBD2 for D (5 bases each). CDR3 size: 13 residues. CDR1 and CDR2 (germline): KGHSH, LQKENI. V was pared by 3 bases and J by 7 bases, with 9 bases between. The CDR3 DNA follows: TGTGCCAGCTCACCCAGGGACGACGGGGAGCTGTTTTTT. This translates into CASSPRDDGELFF.

The chain recombines TRBV7-2 with TRBJ2-1, with a possible D match to TRBD2 (5 bases). This CDR3 contains 14 residues. V lost 6 bases, J lost 7 bases, and 16 bases lay in between. Looked up from germline, CDR1 is SGHTA and CDR2 is FQGNSA. The CDR3 is CASSPRNERNEQFF. The CDR3 DNA follows: TGTGCCAGCAGTCCGCGTAACGAGCGGAATGAGCAGTTCTTC.

The J gene is TRBJ1-4, the V gene TRBV18, with no clear D. The CDR3 loop spans 14 amino acids. V gave up 3 bases and J gave up 0 bases, with 5 bases separating them. Germline V lookup: CDR1 KGHSH, CDR2 LQKENI. CDR3 region: CASSPGATNEKLFF. The CDR3 bases are TGTGCCAGCTCACCGGGCGCAACTAATGAAAAACTGTTTTTT. Full variable domain (missing parts from reference TRBV18 and TRBJ1-4): NAGVMQNPRHLVRRRGQEARLRCSPMKGHSHVYWYRQLPEEGLKFMVYLQKENIIDESGMPKERFSAEFPKEGPSILRIQQVVRGDSAAYFCASSPGATNEKLFFGSGTQLSVL.

V usage is TRBV5-1 and J usage is TRBJ1-6; D call uncertain. The germline V gene has CDR1 SGHRS and CDR2 YFSETQ. This CDR3 region has 16 residues. Trimming took off 0 bases at V and 1 base at J, with 8 bases between the two ends. The CDR3 sequence is CASSLGLTSYNSPLHF. CDR3 DNA: TGCGCCAGCAGCTTGGGGCTAACTTCCTATAATTCACCCCTCCACTTT.

V gene TRBV27 combines with J gene TRBJ1-1; D may be TRBD1 (5 bases). CDR3 length: 14 residues. The germline CDR1 and CDR2 sequences are MNHEY and SMNVEV (reference sequence). The ends were cut back, 4 bases at V and 10 bases at J, with 19 bases in the middle. The CDR3: CASSSSPAGTPAFF. As DNA, the CDR3 is TGTGCCAGCAGTTCCAGCCCGGCCGGGACTCCAGCTTTCTTT.

In DNA form, the CDR3 reads TGTGCCAGCAGCTTGGTGGGGCAAGAGACCCAGTACTTC. It translates to CASSLVGQETQYF. This chain connects TRBV5-6 to TRBJ2-5; D is unclear. Germline CDR1 is SGHDT and CDR2 is YYEEEE. The V and J ends lost 0 bases and 2 bases respectively, with 5 bases between them. CDR3 length: 13 residues.

The chain recombines TRBV6-1 with TRBJ2-5, with 7 bases that match TRBD1. The CDR3 has 13 residues. The germline V gene encodes CDR1 MNHNS and CDR2 SASEGT. V was clipped by 3 bases and J by 3 bases; unmatched bases: 1. The CDR3 loop is CASSETGKETQYF. The CDR3 DNA follows: TGTGCCAGCAGTGAGACAGGGAAAGAGACCCAGTACTTC.

The chain combines TRBV28 with TRBJ1-3, with D possibly being TRBD1 (5 bases). CDR3 length equals 12 residues. The germline gives CDR1 MDHEN, CDR2 SYDVKM. Trimming shortened V by 8 bases and J by 4 bases, and 9 bases separated the two germline ends. The CDR3 spells CASWDVGNTIYF. For the CDR3, the DNA is TGTGCCAGCTGGGACGTCGGAAACACCATATATTTT. The variable domain in full, with the rest retrieved from reference TRBV28 and TRBJ1-3, is DVKVTQSSRYLVKRTGEKVFLECVQDMDHENMFWYRQDPGLGLRLIYFSYDVKMKEKGDIPEGYSVSREKKERFSLILESASTNQTSMYLCASWDVGNTIYFGEGSWLTVV.